One and the same sample provided the 20 T cell receptor beta chains below, sequenced in a study of shared clonotypes between healthy human individuals. TCRdb's copy holds only in-frame clones and misses some; the assay was immunoSEQ multiplex PCR. The sample lists about 2.3 million clones, less than 95% occurring once. Sample: naive CD4+ T cells from PBMCs. Subset defined: CD45RA+ positively selected. The source is a man aged 18 to 29 in good health. Some clones in this sample may be carry-over from other donors' samples.

The gene calls are TRBV6-6 and TRBJ2-4, with 7 bases aligning to TRBD2. The CDR3 runs 16 residues. Germline V lookup: CDR1 MNHNY, CDR2 SVGAGI (reference sequence). V lost 0 bases to trimming and J lost 8 bases; unmatched junction nucleotides: 10. The DNA for the CDR3 is TGTGCCAGCAGTTACTCGCGGGGGAAGAGGAACTACATTCAGTACTTC. Its protein product is CASSYSRGKRNYIQYF.

This chain connects TRBV4-1 to TRBJ1-4; D is perhaps TRBD1 (5 bases). The CDR3 is 17 residues long. Germline V lookup: CDR1 MGHRA, CDR2 YSYEKL. V was clipped by 1 base and J by 0 bases, with 12 bases between them. The CDR3 loop is CASSQVGDFATNEKLFF. The CDR3 region has the DNA TGCGCCAGCAGCCAAGTCGGGGACTTTGCAACTAATGAAAAACTGTTTTTT.

The rearrangement links TRBV4-3 to TRBJ1-4, with D perhaps TRBD1 (6 bases). CDR1 LGHNA and CDR2 YSLEER come from the germline V gene. Trimming cost V 4 bases and J 6 bases, with 12 bases left between them. The CDR3 loop spans 14 amino acids. For the CDR3, the DNA is TGCGCCAGCAGCCGGAGGGGGATGGATGAAAAACTGTTTTTT. Protein sequence: CASSRRGMDEKLFF.

The chain is built from TRBV13 and TRBJ2-7, with 13 nucleotides matching TRBD2. The length of the CDR3 is 16 residues. CDR1 and CDR2 from the germline V gene are PRHDT and FYEKMQ (reference sequence). V gave up 5 bases and J gave up 6 bases; unmatched junction bases: 10. This chain's CDR3 is CASSLQRTSGRGEQYF. Written as DNA, the CDR3 is TGTGCCAGCAGCCTCCAGAGGACTAGCGGGAGAGGCGAGCAGTACTTC.

V usage is TRBV9 and J usage is TRBJ2-2, with 7 nucleotides matching TRBD1. The ends lost 0 bases at V and 4 bases at J; junction bases unmatched: 3. CDR3 length: 15 residues. Germline CDR1 is SGDLS and CDR2 is YYNGEE. CDR3 sequence (DNA): TGTGCCAGCAGCGTAGAGGGGGCCGGCACCGGGGAGCTGTTTTTT. It encodes CASSVEGAGTGELFF.

The chain recombines TRBV6-5 with TRBJ2-7; 8 bases match TRBD2. This CDR3 has 15 residues. CDR1 MNHEY and CDR2 SVGAGI come from the germline V gene. V lost 6 bases and J lost 5; bases outside the gene matches: 12. CDR3 nucleotides: TGTGCCAGCAGCCGCACGGGAGGGGGAAGAAACGAGCAGTACTTC. Encoded protein: CASSRTGGGRNEQYF.

The chain has TRBV19 and TRBJ2-5; D is ambiguous. Trimming took 1 base from V and 5 from J, leaving 14 bases between them. Germline lookup yields CDR1 LNHDA and CDR2 SQIVND (reference sequence). The CDR3 consists of 15 residues. CDR3 coding DNA: TGTGCCAGTAGTATAGGAATTGGGCTAGGTGAGACCCAGTACTTC. Translating gives CASSIGIGLGETQYF.

The genes are TRBV7-9 and TRBJ2-3; 7 bases fit TRBD1. CDR3 length equals 14 residues. The V gene's germline CDR1 is SEHNR and CDR2 FQNEAQ (reference sequence). V was clipped by 3 bases and J by 5 bases; unmatched bases: 5. The CDR3 loop is CASSLQQGIDTQYF. Written as DNA, the CDR3 is TGTGCCAGCAGCTTGCAACAGGGGATAGATACGCAGTATTTT.

This chain links TRBV28 with TRBJ2-1, with D unclear. The V end was cut by 5 bases, the J end by 8 bases, with 7 bases between. Germline assignment: CDR1 MDHEN and CDR2 SYDVKM. The CDR3 loop spans 11 amino acids. CDR3 region: CASSQRHEQFF. The DNA of the CDR3 is TGTGCCAGCAGTCAAAGACATGAGCAGTTCTTC.

This chain links TRBV5-8 with TRBJ2-1, with TRBD2 identical over 11 bases. The germline V gene has CDR1 SGHTS and CDR2 YDEGEE. V trimming: 6 bases; J trimming: 7 bases; junction bases outside the gene matches: 12. CDR3 length: 16 residues. The DNA for the CDR3 is TGTGCCAGCACCACTTTAACTAGCGGGAGACGTAATGAGCAGTTCTTC. This codes for CASTTLTSGRRNEQFF.

The rearrangement joins TRBV19 to TRBJ1-5; D is ambiguous. Germline CDR1 and CDR2: LNHDA and SQIVND (reference sequence). Trimming left V 5 bases short and J 2 bases short, with 13 bases between. This CDR3 contains 15 residues. CDR3 residues: CASSPGGVGNQPQHF. In DNA form, the CDR3 reads TGTGCCAGTAGTCCGGGAGGCGTGGGCAATCAGCCCCAGCATTTT.

The V and J genes are TRBV4-1 and TRBJ2-3; 8 bases line up with TRBD2. Germline CDR1 and CDR2: MGHRA and YSYEKL. The trim removed 1 base at V and 2 bases at J, leaving 8 bases unmatched. This CDR3 is built from 17 residues. The CDR3 spells CASSQARGLATTDTQYF. DNA for the CDR3: TGCGCCAGCAGCCAAGCCCGCGGACTAGCAACCACAGATACGCAGTATTTT.

V is TRBV29-1 and J is TRBJ2-3; D remains unclear. Trimming took 8 bases from V and 2 from J, leaving 17 bases between them. There are 14 residues in the CDR3. Germline V gene data show CDR1 as SQVTM and CDR2 as ANQGSEA. The CDR3 reads CSSRLLKDTDTQYF. The CDR3 DNA is TGCAGCTCCCGGTTGCTGAAAGACACAGATACGCAGTATTTT.

This clone was seen once. The V call is TRBV5-1, the J call TRBJ2-1; tentatively, D is TRBD1 or TRBD2 (7 bases each). Germline lookup yields CDR1 SGHRS and CDR2 YFSETQ. V lost 0 bases, J lost 8 bases, and 24 bases lay in between. The CDR3 has 18 residues. The CDR3: CASSLAYTSAQGGDEQFF. CDR3 nucleotides: TGCGCCAGCAGCTTGGCATACACTAGCGCCCAGGGGGGCGATGAGCAGTTCTTC.

The chain combines TRBV29-1 with TRBJ2-7; possible D gene TRBD2, 6 bases. The CDR3 spans 12 residues. With 4 bases removed from V and 5 bases from J, the gap between germline ends came to 12 bases. CDR1 is SQVTM, CDR2 ANQGSEA, per germline. The DNA for the CDR3 is TGCAGCGTTGGGTGGGGGGTGGACGAGCAGTACTTC. Translating it yields CSVGWGVDEQYF.

This chain links TRBV15 with TRBJ2-1; D might be TRBD1 or TRBD2, each matching 5 bases. The CDR3 totals 14 residues. The ends were cut back, 8 bases at V and 7 bases at J, with 18 bases in the middle. The germline gives CDR1 LNHNV, CDR2 YYDKDF (reference sequence). The CDR3 nucleotides read TGTGCCACCGCTACGTATGGCAGGGAGAATGAGCAGTTCTTC. It is translated as CATATYGRENEQFF.

The J gene is TRBJ2-7, the V gene TRBV30; D is uncertain. Deletions cut 0 bases from V and 0 bases from J, with 6 bases between. This CDR3 spans 13 amino acids. In germline, CDR1 is GTSNPN, CDR2 SVGIG (reference sequence). As DNA, the CDR3 is TGTGCCTGGAGTGTACCCCACTCCTACGAGCAGTACTTC. Translating gives CAWSVPHSYEQYF.

The chain joins TRBV30 to TRBJ2-5; 11 bases map to TRBD2. This CDR3 is 15 amino acids long. From germline, CDR1 is GTSNPN and CDR2 SVGIG (reference sequence). V trimming: 3 bases; J trimming: 2 bases; junction bases outside the gene matches: 5. The CDR3 spells CAWSPGLAEQETQYF. CDR3 DNA sequence: TGTGCCTGGAGCCCGGGACTAGCGGAACAAGAGACCCAGTACTTC.

The genes are TRBV18 and TRBJ1-2; 7 bases line up with TRBD1. V shed 0 bases and J 4 bases; nucleotides not matched to a gene: 5. This CDR3 contains 15 residues. Per germline, CDR1 KGHSH and CDR2 LQKENI. CDR3 DNA: TGTGCCAGCTCACCACCCGACAGGGTAGGCTATGGCTACACCTTC. The encoded protein is CASSPPDRVGYGYTF.

This chain connects TRBV7-2 to TRBJ2-5; D is undetermined. CDR3 length equals 14 residues. CDR1 and CDR2 (germline): SGHTA, FQGNSA. The V end lost 5 bases, the J end lost 0 bases, and 10 bases lay between the germline ends. The CDR3 DNA is TGTGCCAGCAGCCCGACCCTGTACCAAGAGACCCAGTACTTC. Protein sequence: CASSPTLYQETQYF.